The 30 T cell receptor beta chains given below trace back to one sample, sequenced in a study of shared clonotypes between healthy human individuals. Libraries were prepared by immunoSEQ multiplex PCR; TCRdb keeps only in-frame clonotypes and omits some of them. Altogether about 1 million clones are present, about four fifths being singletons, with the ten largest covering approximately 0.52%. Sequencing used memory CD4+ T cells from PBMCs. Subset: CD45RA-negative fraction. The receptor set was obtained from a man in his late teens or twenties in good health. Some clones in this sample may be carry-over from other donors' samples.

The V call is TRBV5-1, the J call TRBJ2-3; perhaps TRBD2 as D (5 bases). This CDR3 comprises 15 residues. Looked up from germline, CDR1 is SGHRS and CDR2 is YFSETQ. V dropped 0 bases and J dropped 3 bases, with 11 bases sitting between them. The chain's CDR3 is CASSLGASWTDTQYF. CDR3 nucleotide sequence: TGCGCCAGCAGCTTGGGGGCTAGCTGGACAGATACGCAGTATTTT.

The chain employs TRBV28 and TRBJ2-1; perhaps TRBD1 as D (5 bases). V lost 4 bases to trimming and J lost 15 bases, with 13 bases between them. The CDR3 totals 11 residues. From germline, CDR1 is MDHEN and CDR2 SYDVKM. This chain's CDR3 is CASSSGLTRFF. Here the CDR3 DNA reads TGTGCCAGCAGTTCAGGGCTTACGAGGTTCTTC.

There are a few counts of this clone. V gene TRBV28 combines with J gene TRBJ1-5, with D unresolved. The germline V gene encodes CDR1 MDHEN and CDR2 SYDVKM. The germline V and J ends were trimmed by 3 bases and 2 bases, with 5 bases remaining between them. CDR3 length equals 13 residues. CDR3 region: CASSLNRNQPQHF. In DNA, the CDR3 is TGTGCCAGCAGTTTGAATCGCAATCAGCCCCAGCATTTT.

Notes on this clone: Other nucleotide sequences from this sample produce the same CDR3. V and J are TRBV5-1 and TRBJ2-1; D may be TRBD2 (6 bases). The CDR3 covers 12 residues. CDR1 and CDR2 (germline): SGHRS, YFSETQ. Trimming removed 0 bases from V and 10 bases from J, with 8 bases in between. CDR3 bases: TGCGCCAGCAGCTTGGTGAGCGGGGAGCAGTTCTTC. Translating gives CASSLVSGEQFF.

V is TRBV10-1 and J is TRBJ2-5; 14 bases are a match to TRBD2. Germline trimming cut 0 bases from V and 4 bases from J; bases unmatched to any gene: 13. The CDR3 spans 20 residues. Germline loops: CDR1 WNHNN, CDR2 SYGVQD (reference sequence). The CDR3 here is CASSESGTSGRGRWGETQYF. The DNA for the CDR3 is TGCGCCAGCAGTGAGTCTGGGACTAGCGGGAGAGGGCGATGGGGAGAGACCCAGTACTTC.

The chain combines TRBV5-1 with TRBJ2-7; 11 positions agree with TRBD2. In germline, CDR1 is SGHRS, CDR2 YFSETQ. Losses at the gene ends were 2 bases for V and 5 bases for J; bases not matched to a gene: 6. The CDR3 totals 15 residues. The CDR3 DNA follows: TGCGCCAGCAGCTTTGGACTAGCGGGTTATGACGAGCAGTACTTC. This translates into CASSFGLAGYDEQYF.

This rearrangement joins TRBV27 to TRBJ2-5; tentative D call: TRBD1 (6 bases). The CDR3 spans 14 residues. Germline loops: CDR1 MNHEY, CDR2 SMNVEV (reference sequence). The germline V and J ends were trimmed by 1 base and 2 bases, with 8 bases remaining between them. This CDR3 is CASSLLGGQETQYF. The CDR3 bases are TGTGCCAGCAGTTTATTAGGGGGACAAGAGACCCAGTACTTC.

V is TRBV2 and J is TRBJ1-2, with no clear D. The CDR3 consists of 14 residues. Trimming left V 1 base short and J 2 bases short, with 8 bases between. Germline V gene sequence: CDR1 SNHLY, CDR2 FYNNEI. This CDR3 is CASSEGALNYGYTF. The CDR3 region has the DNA TGTGCCAGCAGTGAAGGAGCACTAAACTATGGCTACACCTTC. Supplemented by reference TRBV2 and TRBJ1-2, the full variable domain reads EPEVTQTPSHQVTQMGQEVILRCVPISNHLYFYWYRQILGQKVEFLVSFYNNEISEKSEIFDDQFSVERPDGSNFTLKIRSTKLEDSAMYFCASSEGALNYGYTFGSGTRLTVV.

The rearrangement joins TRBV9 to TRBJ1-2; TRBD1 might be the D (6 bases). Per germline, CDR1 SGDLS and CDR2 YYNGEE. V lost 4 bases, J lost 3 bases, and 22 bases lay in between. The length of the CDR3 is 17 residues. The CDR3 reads CASSPFGGQGGDYGYTF. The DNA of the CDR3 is TGTGCCAGCAGCCCGTTTGGGGGGCAGGGTGGTGACTATGGCTACACCTTC.

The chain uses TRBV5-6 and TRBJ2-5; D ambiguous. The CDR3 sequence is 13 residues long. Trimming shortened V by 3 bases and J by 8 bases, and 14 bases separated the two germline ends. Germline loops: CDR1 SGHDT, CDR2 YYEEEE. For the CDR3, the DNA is TGTGCCAGCAGCTATTTTACAGTGAGAACCCAGTACTTC. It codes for CASSYFTVRTQYF.

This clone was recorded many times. CDR3 protein: CSVSGTSNAFF. The CDR3 region has the DNA TGCAGCGTTTCCGGGACTTCGAATGCTTTCTTT. The chain employs TRBV29-1 and TRBJ1-1; D might be TRBD1 (5 bases). Trimming pared 5 bases from V and 11 bases from J, leaving 15 bases between. The length of the CDR3 is 11 residues. CDR1 and CDR2 (germline): SQVTM, ANQGSEA.

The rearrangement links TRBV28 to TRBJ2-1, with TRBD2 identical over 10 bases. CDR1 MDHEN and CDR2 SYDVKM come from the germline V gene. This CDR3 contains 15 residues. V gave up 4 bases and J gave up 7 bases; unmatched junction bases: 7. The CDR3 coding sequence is TGTGCCAGCAGTTCTCCTAGCGGGAGTGGAAATGAGCAGTTCTTC. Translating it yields CASSSPSGSGNEQFF.

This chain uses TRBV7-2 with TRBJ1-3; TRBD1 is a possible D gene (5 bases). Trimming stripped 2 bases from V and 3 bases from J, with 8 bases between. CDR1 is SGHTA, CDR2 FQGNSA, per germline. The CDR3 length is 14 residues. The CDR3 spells CASSLKGYGNTIYF. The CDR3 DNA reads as TGTGCCAGCAGCTTAAAGGGGTATGGAAACACCATATATTTT.

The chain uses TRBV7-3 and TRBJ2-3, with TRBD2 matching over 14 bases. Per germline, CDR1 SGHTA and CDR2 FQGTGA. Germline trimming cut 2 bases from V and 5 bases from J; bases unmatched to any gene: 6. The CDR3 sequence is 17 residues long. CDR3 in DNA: TGTGCCAGCAGCTTAGGGGGACTAGCGGGAGCGGGAGATACGCAGTATTTT. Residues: CASSLGGLAGAGDTQYF.

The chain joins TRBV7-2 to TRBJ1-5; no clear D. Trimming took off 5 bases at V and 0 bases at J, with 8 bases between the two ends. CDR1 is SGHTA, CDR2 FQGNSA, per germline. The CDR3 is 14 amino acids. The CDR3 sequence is CASSENYSNQPQHF. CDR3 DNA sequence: TGTGCCAGCAGCGAGAATTATAGCAATCAGCCCCAGCATTTT. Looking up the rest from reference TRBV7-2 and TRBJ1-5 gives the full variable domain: GAGVSQSPSNKVTEKGKDVELRCDPISGHTALYWYRQSLGQGLEFLIYFQGNSAPDKSGLPSDRFSAERTGGSVSTLTIQRTQQEDSAVYLCASSENYSNQPQHFGDGTRLSIL.

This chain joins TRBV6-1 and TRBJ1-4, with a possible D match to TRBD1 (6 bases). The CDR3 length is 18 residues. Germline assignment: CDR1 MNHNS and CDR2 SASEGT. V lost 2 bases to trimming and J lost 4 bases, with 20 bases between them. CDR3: CASSELSNWDTINEKLFF. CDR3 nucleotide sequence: TGTGCCAGCAGTGAACTTTCTAATTGGGACACAATTAATGAAAAACTGTTTTTT.

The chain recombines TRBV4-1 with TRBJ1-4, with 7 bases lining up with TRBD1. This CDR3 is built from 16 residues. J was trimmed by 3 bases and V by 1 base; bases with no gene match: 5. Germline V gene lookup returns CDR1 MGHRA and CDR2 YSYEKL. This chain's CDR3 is CASSQGGTAANEKLFF. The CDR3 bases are TGCGCCAGCAGCCAAGGGGGGACAGCAGCTAATGAAAAACTGTTTTTT.

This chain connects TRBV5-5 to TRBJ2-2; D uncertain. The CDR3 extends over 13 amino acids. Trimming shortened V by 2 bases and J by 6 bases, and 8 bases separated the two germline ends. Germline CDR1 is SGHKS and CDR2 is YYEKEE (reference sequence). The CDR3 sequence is CASSFIMAGELFF. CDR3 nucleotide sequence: TGTGCCAGCAGCTTTATTATGGCCGGGGAGCTGTTTTTT.

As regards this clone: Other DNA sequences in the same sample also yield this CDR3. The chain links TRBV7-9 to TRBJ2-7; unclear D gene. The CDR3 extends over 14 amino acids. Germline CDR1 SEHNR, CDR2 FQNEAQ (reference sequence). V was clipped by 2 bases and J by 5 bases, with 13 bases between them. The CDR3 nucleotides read TGTGCCAGCAGCTTATCAGGTAGAGAGGACGAGCAGTACTTC. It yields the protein CASSLSGREDEQYF.

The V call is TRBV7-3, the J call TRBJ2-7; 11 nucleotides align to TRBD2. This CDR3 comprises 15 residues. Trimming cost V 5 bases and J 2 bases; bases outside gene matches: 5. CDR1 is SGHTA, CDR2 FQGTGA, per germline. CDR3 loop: CASSLLAGDTYEQYF. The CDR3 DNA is TGTGCCAGCAGCCTACTAGCGGGAGACACCTACGAGCAGTACTTC. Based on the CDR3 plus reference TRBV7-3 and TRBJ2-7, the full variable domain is GAGVSQTPSNKVTEKGKYVELRCDPISGHTALYWYRQSLGQGPEFLIYFQGTGAADDSGLPNDRFFAVRPEGSVSTLKIQRTERGDSAVYLCASSLLAGDTYEQYFGPGTRLTVT.

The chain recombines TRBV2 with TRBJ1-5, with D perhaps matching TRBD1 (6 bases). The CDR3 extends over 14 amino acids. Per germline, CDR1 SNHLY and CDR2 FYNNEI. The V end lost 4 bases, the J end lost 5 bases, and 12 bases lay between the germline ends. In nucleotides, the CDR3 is TGTGCCAGCAGTGCCGGACAGTCTTATCAGCCCCAGCATTTT. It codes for CASSAGQSYQPQHF. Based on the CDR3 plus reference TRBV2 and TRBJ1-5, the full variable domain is EPEVTQTPSHQVTQMGQEVILRCVPISNHLYFYWYRQILGQKVEFLVSFYNNEISEKSEIFDDQFSVERPDGSNFTLKIRSTKLEDSAMYFCASSAGQSYQPQHFGDGTRLSIL.

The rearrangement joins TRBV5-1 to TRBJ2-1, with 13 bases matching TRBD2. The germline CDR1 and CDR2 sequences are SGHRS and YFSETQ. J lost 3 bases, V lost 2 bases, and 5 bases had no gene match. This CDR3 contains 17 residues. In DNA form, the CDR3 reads TGCGCCAGCAGCTTCGCTAGGACTAGCGGGAGCTACAATGAGCAGTTCTTC. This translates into CASSFARTSGSYNEQFF.

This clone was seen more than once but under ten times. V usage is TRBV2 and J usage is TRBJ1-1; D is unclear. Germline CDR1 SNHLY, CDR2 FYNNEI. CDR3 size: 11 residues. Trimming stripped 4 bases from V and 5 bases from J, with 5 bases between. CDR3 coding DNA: TGTGCCAGCAGTGCTCTTACTGAAGCTTTCTTT. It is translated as CASSALTEAFF.

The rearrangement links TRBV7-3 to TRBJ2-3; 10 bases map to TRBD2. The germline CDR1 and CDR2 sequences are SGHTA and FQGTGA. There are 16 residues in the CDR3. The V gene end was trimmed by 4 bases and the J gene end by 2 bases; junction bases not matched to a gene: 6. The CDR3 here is CASSSGTSALTDTQYF. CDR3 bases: TGTGCCAGCAGCTCCGGGACTAGCGCCCTCACAGATACGCAGTATTTT. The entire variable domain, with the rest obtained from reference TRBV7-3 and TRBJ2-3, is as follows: GAGVSQTPSNKVTEKGKYVELRCDPISGHTALYWYRQSLGQGPEFLIYFQGTGAADDSGLPNDRFFAVRPEGSVSTLKIQRTERGDSAVYLCASSSGTSALTDTQYFGPGTRLTVL.

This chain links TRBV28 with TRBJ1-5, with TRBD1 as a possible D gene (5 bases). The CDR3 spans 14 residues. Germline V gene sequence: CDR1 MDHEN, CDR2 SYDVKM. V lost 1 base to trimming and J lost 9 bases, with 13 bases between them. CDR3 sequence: CASSLYAAQGPQHF. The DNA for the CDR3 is TGTGCCAGCAGTTTATATGCAGCGCAGGGGCCCCAGCATTTT.

CDR3 coding DNA: TGTGCCAGCAGCCCTAGACAATCCAACCCCTACGAGCAGTACTTC. This gives the protein CASSPRQSNPYEQYF. The chain recombines TRBV5-4 with TRBJ2-7; D is unclear. V was clipped by 4 bases and J by 2 bases, with 16 bases between them. The CDR3 runs to 15 residues. CDR1 and CDR2 (germline): SGHNT, YYREEE (reference sequence).

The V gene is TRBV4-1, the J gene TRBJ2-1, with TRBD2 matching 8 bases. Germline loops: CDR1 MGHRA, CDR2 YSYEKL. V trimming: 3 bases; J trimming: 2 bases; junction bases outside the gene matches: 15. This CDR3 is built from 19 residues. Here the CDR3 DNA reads TGCGCCAGCAGCCAGCCCTTAGCGTGGCGGGAGGCAACCTACAATGAGCAGTTCTTC. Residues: CASSQPLAWREATYNEQFF.

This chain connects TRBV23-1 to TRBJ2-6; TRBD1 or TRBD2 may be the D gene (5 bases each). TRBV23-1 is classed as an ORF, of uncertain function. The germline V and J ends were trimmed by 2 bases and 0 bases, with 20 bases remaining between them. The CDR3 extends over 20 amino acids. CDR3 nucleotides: TGCGCCAGCAGTCAAAAGGGACGGAGCTTGACCTGCTCTGGGGCCAACGTCCTGACTTTC. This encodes CASSQKGRSLTCSGANVLTF.

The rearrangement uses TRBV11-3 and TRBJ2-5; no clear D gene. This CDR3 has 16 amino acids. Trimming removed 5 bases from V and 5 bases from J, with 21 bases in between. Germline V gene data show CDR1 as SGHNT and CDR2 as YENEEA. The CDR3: CASSPRTTGALETQYF. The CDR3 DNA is TGTGCCAGCAGCCCACGGACCACCGGCGCTTTGGAGACCCAGTACTTC. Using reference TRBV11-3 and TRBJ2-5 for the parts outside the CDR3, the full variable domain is EAGVVQSPRYKIIEKKQPVAFWCNPISGHNTLYWYLQNLGQGPELLIRYENEEAVDDSQLPKDRFSAERLKGVDSTLKIQPAELGDSAVYLCASSPRTTGALETQYFGPGTRLLVL.

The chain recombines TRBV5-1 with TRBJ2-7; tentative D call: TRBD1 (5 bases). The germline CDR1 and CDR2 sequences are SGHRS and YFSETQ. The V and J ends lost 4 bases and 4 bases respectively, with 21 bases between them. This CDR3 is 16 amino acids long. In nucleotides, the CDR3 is TGCGCCAGCAGCCCTTTTCAGGGCAGCCGGCTTTACGAGCAGTACTTC. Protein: CASSPFQGSRLYEQYF.